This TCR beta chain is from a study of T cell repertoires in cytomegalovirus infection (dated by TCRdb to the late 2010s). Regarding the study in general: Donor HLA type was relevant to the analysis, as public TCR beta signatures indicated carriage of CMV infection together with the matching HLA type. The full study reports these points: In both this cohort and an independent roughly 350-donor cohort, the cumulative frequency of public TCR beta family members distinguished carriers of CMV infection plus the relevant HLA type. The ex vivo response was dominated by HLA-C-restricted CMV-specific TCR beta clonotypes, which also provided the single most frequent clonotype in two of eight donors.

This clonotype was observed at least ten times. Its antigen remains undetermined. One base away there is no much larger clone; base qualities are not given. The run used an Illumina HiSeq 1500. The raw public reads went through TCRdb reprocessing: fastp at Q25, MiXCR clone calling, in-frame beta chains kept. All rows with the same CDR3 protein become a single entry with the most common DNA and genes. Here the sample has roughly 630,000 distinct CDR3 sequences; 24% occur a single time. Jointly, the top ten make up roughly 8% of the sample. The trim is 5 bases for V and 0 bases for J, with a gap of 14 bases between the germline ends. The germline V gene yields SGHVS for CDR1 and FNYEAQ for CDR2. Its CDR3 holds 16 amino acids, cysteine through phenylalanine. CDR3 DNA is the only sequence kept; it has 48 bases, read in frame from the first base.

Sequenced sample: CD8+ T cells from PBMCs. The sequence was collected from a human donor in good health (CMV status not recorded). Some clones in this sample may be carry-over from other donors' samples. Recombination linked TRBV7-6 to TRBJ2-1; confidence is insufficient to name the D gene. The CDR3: CASSPPPGSSYNEQFF. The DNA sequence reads TGTGCCAGCAGCCCCCCGCCGGGCAGCTCCTACAATGAGCAGTTCTTC.